This record looks at one T cell receptor beta chain sequence and its context. The entry originates in a study of blood T cell repertoires in COVID-19. In the source study's methods: Amplifying reference gene primers gave estimates of nucleated cell counts. Sequenced by immunoSEQ multiplex PCR; TCRdb stores in-frame clones only, minus some. V and J calls and clone size are given by that table; D and trimming were obtained from the DNA. The sample holds 150,000 or so clones, around 85% seen once. The germline V and J ends were trimmed by 5 bases and 5 bases, with 18 bases remaining between them. CDR3 length: 15 residues. The germline V gene encodes CDR1 MNHEY and CDR2 SVGEGT.

The receptor was derived from a woman in her 70s with acute or convalescent COVID-19. This rearrangement joins TRBV6-2 or TRBV6-3 to TRBJ1-1; tentative D call: TRBD1 (6 bases). The source material was peripheral blood. The DNA of the CDR3 is TGTGCCAGCAGTATCCCCCGGGGGGCCGTAACTGAAGCTTTCTTT. Its translation is CASSIPRGAVTEAFF.